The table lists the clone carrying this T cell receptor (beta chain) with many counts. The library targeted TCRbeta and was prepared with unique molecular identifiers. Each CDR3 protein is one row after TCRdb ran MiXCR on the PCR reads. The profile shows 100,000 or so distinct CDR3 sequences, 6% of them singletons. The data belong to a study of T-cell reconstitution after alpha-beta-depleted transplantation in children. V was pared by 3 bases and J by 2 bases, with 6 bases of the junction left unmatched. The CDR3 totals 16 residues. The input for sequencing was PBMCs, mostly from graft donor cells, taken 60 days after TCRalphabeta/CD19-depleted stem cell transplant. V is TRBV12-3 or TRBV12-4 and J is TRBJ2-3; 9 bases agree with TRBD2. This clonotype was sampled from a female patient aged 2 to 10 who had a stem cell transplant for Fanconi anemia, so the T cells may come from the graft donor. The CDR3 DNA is TGTGCCAGCAGTTTTCACCTAGCGGGGTTCACAGATACGCAGTATTTT. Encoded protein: CASSFHLAGFTDTQYF.